This TCR beta chain is from a study of blood T cell repertoires in COVID-19 (dated by TCRdb to 2018 to 2021). With regard to the full study: Samples from collaborators originated in the United States, Italy and Spain and spanned both the acute and convalescent phases of COVID-19. The prospective study material was composed of cDNA or gDNA derived from T cells, B-cell-depleted T cells, or PBMCs. The dataset comprised deeply sampled blood TCRbeta repertoires from subjects exposed to, actively infected with, or recovered from COVID-19. The repertoires were released in a freely available public database meant as a resource for research on the immune response to SARS-CoV-2. The samples were drawn from two sources: the first 160 participants of the ongoing ImmuneRACE study, and about 1,300 subjects contributed by 6 global collaborators. A de-identified subject ID, COVID-19 status, age in years and sex were almost always included in the sample metadata. Where HLA class I and class II types were available, the types were taken from metadata supplied by the sample provider, not from assay-based typing.

CDR1 and CDR2 are drawn from the germline V gene: SGHVS, FNYEAQ. The junction carries 20 bases between V and J, which are trimmed by 8 bases and 3 bases respectively. From cysteine to phenylalanine, the CDR3 is 16 amino acids long. Of all the DNA, just the CDR3 is kept, 48 bases in frame from base 1. Concerning this clone itself: The antigen it recognizes is unknown. Nothing much larger sits one base from this clone, and base qualities are not available.

General findings and caveats noted by the study authors: The quantity of clinical and demographic metadata differed by source and by participant and was supplied without curation.

The immunoSEQ Assay, a bias-controlled multiplex PCR, was used to amplify TCRbeta CDR3 regions from genomic DNA. On the authors' methods: The number of nucleated cells in each sample was estimated from the amplification of reference gene primers within the assay. Sequence reads were collapsed and filtered to measure the absolute abundance of every unique TCRbeta CDR3 rearrangement. For each sample, productive Simpson clonality was calculated as the square root of Simpson's diversity index over productive rearrangements. TCRdb re-hosts the immuneACCESS table, in-frame sequences only. Its copies lack some clones; in the studies checked, an unresolved V gene accounts for under half of them, and the cause for the rest is not known. For V, J and clone size, that table is used; D and trimming come from the DNA. The sample table shows about 220,000 clones, and 86% are seen once. About 2.9% of the sample belongs to the ten largest clones.

Samples from volunteer blood donors who had recovered from COVID-19 were contributed by a second Seattle source. Each collaborating institution followed its own protocols to collect whole blood in K2EDTA tubes. For TCRbeta analysis, collaborators shipped samples in one of three forms: frozen whole blood, isolated PBMCs, or DNA extracted from either of those sample types. The receptor was isolated from a woman aged 25 to 45 who had recovered from COVID-19. Sequences were obtained from peripheral blood. The rearrangement joined TRBV7-6 to TRBJ1-3, with TRBD1 perhaps the D gene, on 6 matching bases. The encoded CDR3 is CASARGGGLGGNTIYF. The sequenced DNA is TGTGCCAGCGCCCGAGGGGGGGGTCTAGGTGGAAACACCATATATTTT. Reference TRBV7-6 and TRBJ1-3 proteins supply the regions before and after the CDR3; the full variable domain is: GAGVSQSPRYKVTKRGQDVALRCDPISGHVSLYWYRQALGQGPEFLTYFNYEAQQDKSGLPNDRFSAERPEGSISTLTIQRTEQRDSAMYRCASARGGGLGGNTIYFGEGSWLTVV.